This T cell receptor beta chain was obtained from a study of OX40 agonist ivuxolimab in advanced cancers. For the wider study: The costimulatory receptor OX40 (CD134) was targeted by ivuxolimab, a fully human IgG2 agonistic monoclonal antibody. In the dose-escalation cohort, more than 80% of patients were male, and the mean age was roughly 60 years with a range of roughly 20 to 80. Intravenous ivuxolimab was administered to patients every 2 weeks at six dose levels: 0.01, 0.1, 0.3, 1.5, 3 and 10 mg/kg. Peripheral TCRbeta sequencing was intended to test whether TCR sequence diversity was altered and clonal T-cell expansion was caused by ivuxolimab. Partial responses occurred in three dose-escalation patients, of whom one had hepatocellular carcinoma and two had cutaneous melanoma. The monotherapy dose-escalation portion (N = 52 patients) of the phase I ivuxolimab trial is reported in the paper. Patients were allowed to have had prior anti-PD-1, anti-PD-L1 or anti-CTLA-4 therapy, and 40% of the dose-escalation patients had been treated with checkpoint inhibitors. Of the approximately 50 dose-escalation patients, hepatocellular carcinoma was present in 19, melanoma in roughly 15, renal cell carcinoma in 9 and head and neck cancer in 9. Study-level results and caveats: At doses from 0.1 to 3.0 mg/kg, clonal expansion was seen in both CD4+ and CD8+ blood T cells between baseline and week 6. After ivuxolimab, CD8+ T cells had more expanded clones than CD4+ T cells on average. In partial responders in the 0.1-3.0 mg/kg groups, normalized peripheral clonal expansion was found to be among the lowest, especially among CD8+ T cells. Low levels of normalized T-cell clonal expansion were also seen in some patients who did not respond. Antigen specificity was not determined for the clonally expanded peripheral T cells.

A note on this clone: This clone's antigen is unknown. Per-nucleotide qualities are absent, and no much larger clonotype sits a single base away.

Including the terminal cysteine and phenylalanine, the CDR3 comprises 14 residues. Only the CDR3 DNA is retained, 42 bases long and in frame from the first base. Reading the germline V gene gives CDR1 SNHLY and CDR2 FYNNEI. Trimming removed 6 bases from V and 0 bases from J; the gene matches leave 4 bases unexplained. To sequence the TCRbeta CDR3 region, genomic DNA was isolated from the sorted cells. The immunoSEQ Assay was used to sequence the TCRbeta CDR3 regions. TCRdb took over this immuneACCESS table, retaining in-frame rearrangements with V and J assigned. Such tables are incomplete; in checked studies, under half of the missing clones stem from an unresolved V gene, and the remainder is unexplained. The sample table lists fewer than 15,000 clones, about 93% of them with a count of one. Roughly 70% of the sample comes from the top ten. Patients with a history of autoimmune disease or receiving systemic immunosuppression were excluded from the trial. Peripheral blood for TCR sequencing was collected from all dose cohorts at baseline, on cycle 4 day 1, and on cycle 7 day 1. The samples were drawn from a first-in-human, open-label, multicenter phase I dose-escalation trial of ivuxolimab. The trial enrolled adults with locally advanced or metastatic head and neck squamous cell, hepatocellular, melanoma or renal cell carcinoma. CD4+ and CD8+ T cells were sorted separately from peripheral blood before TCR sequencing.

The source is an adult with an advanced solid tumor such as melanoma, head and neck, liver or kidney cancer. The sample in question was CD4+ or CD8+ T cells sorted from blood, obtained in a trial of the OX40 agonist ivuxolimab. The chain was built from TRBV2 and TRBJ1-1, with 7 middle bases fitting TRBD1. The sequence in DNA is TGTGCCAGCAGCAGGGGACAGCTGAACACTGAAGCTTTCTTT. It translates to CASSRGQLNTEAFF.